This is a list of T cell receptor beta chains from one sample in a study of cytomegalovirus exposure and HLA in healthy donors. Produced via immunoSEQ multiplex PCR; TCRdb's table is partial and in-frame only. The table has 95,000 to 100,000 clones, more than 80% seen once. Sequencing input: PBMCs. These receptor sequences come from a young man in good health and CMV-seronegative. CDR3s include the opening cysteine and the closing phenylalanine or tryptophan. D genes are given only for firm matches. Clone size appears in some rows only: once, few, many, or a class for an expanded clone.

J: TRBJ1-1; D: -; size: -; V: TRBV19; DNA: TGTGCCAGCTCCCCCCCCGGGGGAACTGAAGCTTTCTTT; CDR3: CASSPPGGTEAFF
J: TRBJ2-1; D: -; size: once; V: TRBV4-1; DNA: TGCGCCAGCAGCCAAGTGGGCAGTGAGCAGTTCTTC; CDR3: CASSQVGSEQFF
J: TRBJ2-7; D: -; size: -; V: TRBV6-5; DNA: TGTGCCAGCAGCCGCGGGACTGATAGCTCCTACGAGCAGTACTTC; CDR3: CASSRGTDSSYEQYF
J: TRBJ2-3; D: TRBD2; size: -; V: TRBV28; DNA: TGTGCCAGCAGTCAGACTATATGGCGGGAGAGGTCCACAGATACGCAGTATTTT; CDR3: CASSQTIWRERSTDTQYF
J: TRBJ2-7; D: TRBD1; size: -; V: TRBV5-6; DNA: TGTGCCAGCAGCCGTCCCGGGACAGACAACTACGAGCAGTACTTC; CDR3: CASSRPGTDNYEQYF
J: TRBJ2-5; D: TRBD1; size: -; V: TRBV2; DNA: TGTGCCAGCAGCGAATTACAGGGGTTGTCAGAGACCCAGTACTTC; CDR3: CASSELQGLSETQYF
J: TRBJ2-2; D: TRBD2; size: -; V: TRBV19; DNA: TGTGCCAGTAGTTGGGGACTAGCGGAGCTCACCGGGGAGCTGTTTTTT; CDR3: CASSWGLAELTGELFF
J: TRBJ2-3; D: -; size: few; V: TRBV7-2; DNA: TGTGCCAGCAGCTTTGGGCTAGCCTTCACAGATACGCAGTATTTT; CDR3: CASSFGLAFTDTQYF
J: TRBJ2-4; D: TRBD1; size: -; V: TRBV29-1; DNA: TGCAGCGTTGAAGATCGGGGCAGGGGGATTTCGATTCAGTACTTC; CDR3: CSVEDRGRGISIQYF
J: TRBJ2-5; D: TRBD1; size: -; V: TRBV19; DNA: TGTGCCAGTAGTAGGGACAGGGTAAGCACCCAGTACTTC; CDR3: CASSRDRVSTQYF
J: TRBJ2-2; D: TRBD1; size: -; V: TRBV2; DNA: TGTGCCAGCAGAGTGGACAGGACGGTCACCGGGGAGCTGTTTTTT; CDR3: CASRVDRTVTGELFF
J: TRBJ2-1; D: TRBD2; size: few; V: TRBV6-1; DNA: TGTGCCGGGAGGGGCGGGAATTACAATGAGCAGTTCTTC; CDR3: CAGRGGNYNEQFF
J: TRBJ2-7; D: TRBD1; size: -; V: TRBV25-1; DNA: TGTGCCAGCAGTGAATTGGGACAGCACTACGAGCAGTACTTC; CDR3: CASSELGQHYEQYF
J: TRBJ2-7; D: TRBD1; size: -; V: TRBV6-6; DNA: TGTGCCAGCAGTTACCCGGGTACGACAGGGTCCGACGAGCAGTACTTC; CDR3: CASSYPGTTGSDEQYF
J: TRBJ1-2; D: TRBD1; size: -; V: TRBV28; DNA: TGTGCCAGCAGTCTGACAGGGTATGGCTACACCTTC; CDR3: CASSLTGYGYTF
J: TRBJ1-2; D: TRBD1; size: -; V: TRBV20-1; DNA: TGCAGTGAAACAGGGGAGTATGGCTACACCTTC; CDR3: CSETGEYGYTF
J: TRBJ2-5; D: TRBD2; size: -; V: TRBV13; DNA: TGTGCCAGCAGCTTACTAGCGGGGGTCGTGAAGACCCAGTACTTC; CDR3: CASSLLAGVVKTQYF
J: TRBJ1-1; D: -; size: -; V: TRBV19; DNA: TGTGCCAGTAGTCGGAGTGTAAACACTGAAGCTTTCTTT; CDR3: CASSRSVNTEAFF
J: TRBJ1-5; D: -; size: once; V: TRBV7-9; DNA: TGTGCCAGCAGCTTGGAGGGAAACAATCAGCCCCAGCATTTT; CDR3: CASSLEGNNQPQHF
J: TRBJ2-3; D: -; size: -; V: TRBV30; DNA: TGTGCCTGGAGGGTCGGCGGGCTCACAGATACGCAGTATTTT; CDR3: CAWRVGGLTDTQYF
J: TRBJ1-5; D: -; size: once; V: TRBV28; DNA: TGTGCCAGCAGTTTCCTCGACAGGCTTATAAGCAATCAGCCCCAGCATTTT; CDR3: CASSFLDRLISNQPQHF
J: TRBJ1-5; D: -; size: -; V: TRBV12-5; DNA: TGTGCTAGTGGGATCAACGGGGTTCCCCAGCATTTT; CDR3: CASGINGVPQHF
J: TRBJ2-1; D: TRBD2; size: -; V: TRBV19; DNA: TGTGCCAGTAGTCCAGCGGGAGACTGGGTCCCCTACAATGAGCAGTTCTTC; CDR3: CASSPAGDWVPYNEQFF
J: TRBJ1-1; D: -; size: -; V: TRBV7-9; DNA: TGTGCCAGCAGCTTATTAAGGGGAACGACAGTACCGAACACTGAAGCTTTCTTT; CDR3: CASSLLRGTTVPNTEAFF
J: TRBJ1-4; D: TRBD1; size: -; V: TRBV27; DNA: TGTGCCAGCAGTTTCGGGACAGTCCCCGAAAAACTGTTTTTT; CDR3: CASSFGTVPEKLFF
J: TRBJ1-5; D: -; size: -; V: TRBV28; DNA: TGTGCCAGCGCGGGGAGCAATCAGCCCCAGCATTTT; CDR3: CASAGSNQPQHF
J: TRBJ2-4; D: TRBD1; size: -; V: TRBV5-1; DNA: TGCGCCAGCAGCTTTGAGGGACAGGGAAGGGACATTCAGTACTTC; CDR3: CASSFEGQGRDIQYF
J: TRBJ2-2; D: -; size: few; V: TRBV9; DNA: TGTGCCAGCAGCGTAGGAGTAGGGGAGAACACCGGGGAGCTGTTTTTT; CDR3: CASSVGVGENTGELFF
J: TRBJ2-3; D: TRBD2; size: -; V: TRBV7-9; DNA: TGTGCCAGCAGCTTAGGGACTAGCGACACAGATACGCAGTATTTT; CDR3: CASSLGTSDTDTQYF
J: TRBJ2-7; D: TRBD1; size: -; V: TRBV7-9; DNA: TGTGCCAGCAGCGTACTCCGAAGGGACAGGGCCTACGAGCAGTACTTC; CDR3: CASSVLRRDRAYEQYF
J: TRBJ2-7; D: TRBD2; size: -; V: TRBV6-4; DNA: TGTGCCAGCAGCGGACTAGCGGGGGCCACCTACGAGCAGTACTTC; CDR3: CASSGLAGATYEQYF
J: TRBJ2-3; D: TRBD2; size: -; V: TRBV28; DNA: TGTGCCAGCAGTTTTGGCCGCGGGGGGGCCAGAAGAACAGATACGCAGTATTTT; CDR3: CASSFGRGGARRTDTQYF
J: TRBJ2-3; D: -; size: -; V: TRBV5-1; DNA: TGCGCCAGCAGGTGGACAGCAGCTAGCACAGATACGCAGTATTTT; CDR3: CASRWTAASTDTQYF
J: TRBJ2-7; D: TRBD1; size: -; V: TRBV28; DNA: TGTGCCAGCAGGGGACAGGGCGGCGAGCAGTACTTC; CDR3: CASRGQGGEQYF
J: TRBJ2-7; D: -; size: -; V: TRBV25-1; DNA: TGTGCCAGCAGTCTCTCCTCCTACGAGCAGTACTTC; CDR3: CASSLSSYEQYF